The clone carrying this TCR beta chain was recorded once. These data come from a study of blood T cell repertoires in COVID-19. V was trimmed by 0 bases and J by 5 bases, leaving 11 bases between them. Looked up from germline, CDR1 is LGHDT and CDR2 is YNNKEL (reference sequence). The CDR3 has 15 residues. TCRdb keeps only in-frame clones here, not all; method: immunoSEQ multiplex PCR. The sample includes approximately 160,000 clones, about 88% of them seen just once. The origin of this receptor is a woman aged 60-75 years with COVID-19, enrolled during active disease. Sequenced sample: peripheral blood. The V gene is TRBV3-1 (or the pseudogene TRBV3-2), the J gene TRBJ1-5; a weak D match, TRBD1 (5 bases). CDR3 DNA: TGTGCCAGCAGCCAAGATCCCCGGGGGGATCAGCCCCAGCATTTT. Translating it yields CASSQDPRGDQPQHF.